Following are 10 T cell receptor beta chains from one sample sequenced in a study of OX40 agonist ivuxolimab in advanced cancers. The data were produced by immunoSEQ multiplex PCR, yet TCRdb's version contains in-frame clones alone and is incomplete. This sample yields more than 65,000 clones, of which 85% are seen a single time; about 0.76% belongs to the top ten. The sample in question was CD4+ or CD8+ T cells sorted from blood, obtained in a trial of the OX40 agonist ivuxolimab. The receptors come from an adult with an advanced solid tumor such as melanoma, head and neck, liver or kidney cancer.

This chain links TRBV2 with TRBJ2-7, with D tentatively TRBD2 (7 bases). This CDR3 spans 15 amino acids. Looked up from germline, CDR1 is SNHLY and CDR2 is FYNNEI. The V end was cut by 6 bases, the J end by 1 base, with 16 bases between. The CDR3 DNA reads as TGTGCCAGCAGCCCGGGGGGCTCGCGGTCCTACGAGCAGTACTTC. This gives the protein CASSPGGSRSYEQYF.

The chain uses TRBV2 and TRBJ2-3; D is perhaps TRBD1 or TRBD2 (5 bases each). Germline CDR1 and CDR2: SNHLY and FYNNEI. This CDR3 has 14 residues. Deletions cut 7 bases from V and 1 base from J, with 12 bases between. This chain's CDR3 is CASTGTWGTDTQYF. CDR3 nucleotides: TGTGCCAGCACCGGGACCTGGGGCACAGATACGCAGTATTTT.

The chain recombines TRBV2 with TRBJ1-1; TRBD1 might be the D (5 bases). The germline V and J ends were trimmed by 6 bases and 0 bases, with 11 bases remaining between them. The CDR3 has 14 residues. Looked up from germline, CDR1 is SNHLY and CDR2 is FYNNEI. The CDR3 sequence is CASRRQNMNTEAFF. The DNA of the CDR3 is TGTGCCAGCAGAAGACAGAACATGAACACTGAAGCTTTCTTT.

This clone showed up just once. The V and J genes are TRBV5-1 and TRBJ2-7; the match to TRBD2 covers 12 bases. Per the germline V gene, CDR1 is SGHRS and CDR2 is YFSETQ. V gave up 0 bases and J gave up 7 bases; unmatched junction bases: 5. The CDR3 sequence is 15 residues long. The CDR3: CASSLGLAGVGEQYF. In nucleotides, the CDR3 is TGCGCCAGCAGCTTGGGACTAGCGGGGGTTGGAGAGCAGTACTTC. The complete variable domain, with remaining parts taken from reference TRBV5-1 and TRBJ2-7, reads KAGVTQTPRYLIKTRGQQVTLSCSPISGHRSVSWYQQTPGQGLQFLFEYFSETQRNKGNFPGRFSGRQFSNSRSEMNVSTLELGDSALYLCASSLGLAGVGEQYFGPGTRLTVT.

The chain links TRBV5-1 to TRBJ2-2; TRBD2 might be the D (7 bases). CDR3 length: 15 residues. Germline V lookup: CDR1 SGHRS, CDR2 YFSETQ. The V and J ends lost 4 bases and 6 bases respectively, with 16 bases between them. This chain's CDR3 is CASSAHREGAGELFF. DNA for the CDR3: TGCGCCAGCAGCGCCCACAGGGAGGGGGCCGGGGAGCTGTTTTTT. The entire variable domain, with the rest obtained from reference TRBV5-1 and TRBJ2-2, is as follows: KAGVTQTPRYLIKTRGQQVTLSCSPISGHRSVSWYQQTPGQGLQFLFEYFSETQRNKGNFPGRFSGRQFSNSRSEMNVSTLELGDSALYLCASSAHREGAGELFFGEGSRLTVL.

The rearrangement links TRBV29-1 to TRBJ1-5, with D unclear. V lost 3 bases and J lost 0, with 15 bases in between. The germline gives CDR1 SQVTM, CDR2 ANQGSEA. The length of the CDR3 is 16 residues. Written as DNA, the CDR3 is TGCAGCGTTGAGTCCCGGATCCCCAGTAGCAATCAGCCCCAGCATTTT. It yields the protein CSVESRIPSSNQPQHF.

The V call is TRBV11-2, the J call TRBJ1-3; possible D gene TRBD1, 6 bases. V lost 6 bases and J 4 bases, leaving 16 bases between the germline ends. CDR3 length: 15 amino acids. CDR1 is SGHAT and CDR2 is FQNNGV in the germline V gene. Written as DNA, the CDR3 is TGTGCCAGCAGGACCGTCGGGACACGCGGAAACACCATATATTTT. It specifies CASRTVGTRGNTIYF.

This clone was recorded a few times. The chain joins TRBV5-6 to TRBJ2-2; 11 nucleotides match TRBD1. V was clipped by 2 bases and J by 4 bases; unmatched bases: 4. The CDR3 is 16 residues long. Per the germline V gene, CDR1 is SGHDT and CDR2 is YYEEEE. This CDR3 is CASSFGTGGLTGELFF. DNA of the CDR3: TGTGCCAGCAGCTTTGGGACAGGGGGTCTCACCGGGGAGCTGTTTTTT.

Only one count was recorded for this clone. The rearrangement joins TRBV19 to TRBJ1-5; D remains ambiguous. Trimming removed 2 bases from V and 2 bases from J, with 13 bases in between. Germline lookup yields CDR1 LNHDA and CDR2 SQIVND (reference sequence). This CDR3 has 16 amino acids. CDR3 residues: CASSIMESLGNQPQHF. CDR3 coding DNA: TGTGCCAGTAGTATAATGGAGAGTCTAGGCAATCAGCCCCAGCATTTT.

This clone was detected once. This chain links TRBV18 with TRBJ1-3; 9 bases are a match to TRBD1. The CDR3 consists of 15 residues. Trimming took 3 bases from V and 5 from J; bases not matched to a gene: 5. From germline, CDR1 is KGHSH and CDR2 LQKENI. This chain's CDR3 is CASSPLQGARNTIYF. The DNA of the CDR3 is TGTGCCAGCTCACCCTTACAGGGGGCTAGAAACACCATATATTTT.